This T cell receptor (beta chain) is drawn from a study of T cell repertoires in cytomegalovirus infection. Turning to the study itself: Epitope selection comprised recently identified HLA-C-restricted CMV epitopes and well-studied HLA-B-restricted CMV epitopes. Study-wide results and caveats: Ex vivo, HLA-C-restricted CMV-specific TCR beta clonotypes prevailed over the rest of the response. Summed public TCR beta family frequency identified CMV carriers bearing the relevant HLA.

The V end lost 6 bases, the J end lost 4 bases, and 16 bases lay between the germline ends. The CDR3 is 15 amino acids. TCRdb used MiXCR to reprocess the reads, holding one entry per CDR3 protein. The sample has 310,000 or so distinct CDR3 sequences; roughly 25% are singletons. This clonotype appeared a few times. What it recognizes is unknown. The input for sequencing was cultured PBMCs, taken from culture after CMV antigen stimulation. The V gene is TRBV12-3 or TRBV12-4, the J gene TRBJ1-3; D is uncertain. The receptor comes from a human donor in good health (CMV status not recorded). Some clones in this sample may be carry-over from other donors' samples. The CDR3 protein is CASSPPNKAGNTIYF. CDR3 coding DNA: TGTGCCAGCAGCCCCCCGAATAAGGCCGGAAACACCATATATTTT.